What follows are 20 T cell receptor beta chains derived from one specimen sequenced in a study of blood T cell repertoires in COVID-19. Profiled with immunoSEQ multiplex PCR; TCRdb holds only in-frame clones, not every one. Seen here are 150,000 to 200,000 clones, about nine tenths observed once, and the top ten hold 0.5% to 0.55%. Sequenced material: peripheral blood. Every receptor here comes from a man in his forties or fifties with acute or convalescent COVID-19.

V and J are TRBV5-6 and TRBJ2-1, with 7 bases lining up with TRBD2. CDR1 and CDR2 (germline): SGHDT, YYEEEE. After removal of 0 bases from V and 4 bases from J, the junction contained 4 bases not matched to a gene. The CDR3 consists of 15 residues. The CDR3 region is CASSLGAGEYNEQFF. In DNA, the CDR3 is TGTGCCAGCAGCTTGGGGGCGGGAGAGTACAATGAGCAGTTCTTC.

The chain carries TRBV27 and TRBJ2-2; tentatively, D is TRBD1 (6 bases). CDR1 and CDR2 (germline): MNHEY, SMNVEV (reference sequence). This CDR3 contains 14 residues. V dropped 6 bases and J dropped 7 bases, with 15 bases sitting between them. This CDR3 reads CASRPGDRNGELFF. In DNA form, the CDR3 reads TGTGCCAGCAGACCAGGGGATCGGAACGGGGAGCTGTTTTTT.

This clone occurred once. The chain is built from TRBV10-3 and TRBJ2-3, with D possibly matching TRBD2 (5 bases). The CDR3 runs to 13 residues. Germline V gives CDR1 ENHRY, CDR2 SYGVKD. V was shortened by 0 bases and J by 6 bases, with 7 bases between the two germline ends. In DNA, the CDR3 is TGTGCCATCAGTGAGTCGGAGCGGGATACGCAGTATTTT. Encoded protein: CAISESERDTQYF.

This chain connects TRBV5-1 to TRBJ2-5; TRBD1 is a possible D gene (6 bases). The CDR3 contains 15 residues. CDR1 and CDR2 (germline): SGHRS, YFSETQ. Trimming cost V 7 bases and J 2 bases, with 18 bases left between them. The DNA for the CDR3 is TGCGCCAGCGTCCGAAACGCCCAGGGGCAAGAGACCCAGTACTTC. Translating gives CASVRNAQGQETQYF.

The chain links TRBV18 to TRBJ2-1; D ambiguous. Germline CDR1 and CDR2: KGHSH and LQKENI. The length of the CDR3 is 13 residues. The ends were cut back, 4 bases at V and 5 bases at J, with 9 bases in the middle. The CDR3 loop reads CASSRTQHNEQFF. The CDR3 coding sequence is TGTGCCAGCTCACGAACACAGCACAATGAGCAGTTCTTC. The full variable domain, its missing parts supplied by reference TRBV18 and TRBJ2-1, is NAGVMQNPRHLVRRRGQEARLRCSPMKGHSHVYWYRQLPEEGLKFMVYLQKENIIDESGMPKERFSAEFPKEGPSILRIQQVVRGDSAAYFCASSRTQHNEQFFGPGTRLTVL.

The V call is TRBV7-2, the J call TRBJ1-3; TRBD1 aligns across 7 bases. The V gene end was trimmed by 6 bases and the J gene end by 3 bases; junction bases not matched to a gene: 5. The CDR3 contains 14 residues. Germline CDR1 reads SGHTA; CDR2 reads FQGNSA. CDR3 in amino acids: CASRKAGGGNTIYF. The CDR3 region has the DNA TGTGCCAGCAGGAAGGCAGGGGGTGGAAACACCATATATTTT.

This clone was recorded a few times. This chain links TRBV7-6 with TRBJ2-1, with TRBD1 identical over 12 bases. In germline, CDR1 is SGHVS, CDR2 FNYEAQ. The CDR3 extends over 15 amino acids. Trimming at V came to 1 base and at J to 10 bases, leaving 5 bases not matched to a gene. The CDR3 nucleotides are TGTGCCAGCAGCTTAGTTGGGACAGGGGGCGCCGAGCAGTTCTTC. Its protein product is CASSLVGTGGAEQFF.

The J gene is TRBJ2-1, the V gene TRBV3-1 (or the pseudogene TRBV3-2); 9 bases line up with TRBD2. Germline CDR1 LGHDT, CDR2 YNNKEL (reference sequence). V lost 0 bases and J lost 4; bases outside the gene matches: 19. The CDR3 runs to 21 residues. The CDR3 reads CASSQEKLRVDGTSRYNEQFF. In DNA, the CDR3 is TGTGCCAGCAGCCAAGAAAAATTAAGAGTAGATGGGACTAGCAGATACAATGAGCAGTTCTTC.

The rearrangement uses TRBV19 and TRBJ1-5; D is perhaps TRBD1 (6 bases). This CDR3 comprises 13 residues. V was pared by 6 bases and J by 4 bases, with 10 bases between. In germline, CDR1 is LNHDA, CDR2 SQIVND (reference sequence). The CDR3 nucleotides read TGTGCCAGTAGCGGGACAATAAATCAGCCCCAGCATTTT. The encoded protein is CASSGTINQPQHF.

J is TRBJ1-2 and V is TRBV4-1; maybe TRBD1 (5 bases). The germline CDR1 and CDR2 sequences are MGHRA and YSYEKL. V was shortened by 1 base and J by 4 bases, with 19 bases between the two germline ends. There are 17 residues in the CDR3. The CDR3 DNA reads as TGCGCCAGCAGCCAAGCAGGAGGGCAGGGATTGGTCTATGGCTACACCTTC. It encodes CASSQAGGQGLVYGYTF.

Here the CDR3 reads CASSATGSNEKLFF. Here the CDR3 DNA reads TGTGCCAGCAGCGCGACAGGGTCTAATGAAAAACTGTTTTTT. The chain carries TRBV9 and TRBJ1-4; TRBD1 matches at 7 bases. J was trimmed by 3 bases and V by 3 bases; bases with no gene match: 2. This CDR3 comprises 14 residues. CDR1 SGDLS and CDR2 YYNGEE come from the germline V gene.

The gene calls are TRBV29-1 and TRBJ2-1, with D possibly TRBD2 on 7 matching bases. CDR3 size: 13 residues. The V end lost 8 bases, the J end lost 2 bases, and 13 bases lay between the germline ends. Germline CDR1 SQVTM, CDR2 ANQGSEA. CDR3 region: CSSRGGPYNEQFF. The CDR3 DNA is TGCAGCTCGAGGGGGGGGCCCTACAATGAGCAGTTCTTC.

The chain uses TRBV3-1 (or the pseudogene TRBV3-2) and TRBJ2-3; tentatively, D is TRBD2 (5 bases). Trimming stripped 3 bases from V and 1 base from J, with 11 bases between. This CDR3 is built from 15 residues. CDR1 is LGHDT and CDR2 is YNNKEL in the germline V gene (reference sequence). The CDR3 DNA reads TGTGCCAGCAGCCACACAGCGGACCGCACAGATACGCAGTATTTT. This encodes CASSHTADRTDTQYF.

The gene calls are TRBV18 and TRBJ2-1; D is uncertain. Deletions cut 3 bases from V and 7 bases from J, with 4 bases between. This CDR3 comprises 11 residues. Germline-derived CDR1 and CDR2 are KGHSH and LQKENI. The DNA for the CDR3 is TGTGCCAGCTCACCGCGGAATGAGCAGTTCTTC. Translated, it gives CASSPRNEQFF.

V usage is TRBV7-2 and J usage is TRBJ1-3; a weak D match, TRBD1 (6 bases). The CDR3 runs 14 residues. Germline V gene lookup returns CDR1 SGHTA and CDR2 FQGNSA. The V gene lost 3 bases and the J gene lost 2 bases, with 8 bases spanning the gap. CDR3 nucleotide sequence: TGTGCCAGCAGCTTGACAGGTACTGGAAACACCATATATTTT. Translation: CASSLTGTGNTIYF.

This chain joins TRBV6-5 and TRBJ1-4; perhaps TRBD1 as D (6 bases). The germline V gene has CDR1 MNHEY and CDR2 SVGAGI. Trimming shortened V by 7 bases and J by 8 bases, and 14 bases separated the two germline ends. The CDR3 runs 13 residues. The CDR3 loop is CASKSGAGEKLFF. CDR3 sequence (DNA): TGTGCCAGCAAGTCAGGGGCCGGGGAAAAACTGTTTTTT.

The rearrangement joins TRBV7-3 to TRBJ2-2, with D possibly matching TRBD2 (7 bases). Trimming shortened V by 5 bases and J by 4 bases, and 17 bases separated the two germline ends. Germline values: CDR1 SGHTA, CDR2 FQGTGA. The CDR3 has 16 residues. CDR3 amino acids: CASSLRGGGRTGELFF. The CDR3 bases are TGTGCCAGCAGCCTCCGAGGGGGGGGACGCACCGGGGAGCTGTTTTTT.

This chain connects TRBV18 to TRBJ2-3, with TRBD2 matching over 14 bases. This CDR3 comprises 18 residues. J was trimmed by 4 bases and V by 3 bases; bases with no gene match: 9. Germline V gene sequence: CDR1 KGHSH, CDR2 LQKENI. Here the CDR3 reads CASSPQNAGLAGADTQYF. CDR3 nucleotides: TGTGCCAGCTCACCCCAAAACGCGGGACTAGCGGGAGCAGATACGCAGTATTTT.

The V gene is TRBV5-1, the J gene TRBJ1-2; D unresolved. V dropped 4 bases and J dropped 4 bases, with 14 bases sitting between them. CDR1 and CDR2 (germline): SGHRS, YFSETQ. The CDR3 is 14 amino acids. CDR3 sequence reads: CASSPAGPSYGYTF. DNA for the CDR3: TGCGCCAGCAGCCCGGCGGGTCCCTCCTATGGCTACACCTTC.

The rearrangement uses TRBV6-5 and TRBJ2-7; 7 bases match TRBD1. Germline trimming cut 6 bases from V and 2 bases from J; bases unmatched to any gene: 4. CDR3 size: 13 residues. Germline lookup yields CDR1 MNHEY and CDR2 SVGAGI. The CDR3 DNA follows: TGTGCCAGCAGACCGACAGGGACCTACGAGCAGTACTTC. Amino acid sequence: CASRPTGTYEQYF.